The clone carrying this T cell receptor beta chain was detected a few times. As originally analysed: Amplifying reference gene primers gave estimates of nucleated cell counts. Sequencing was performed with immunoSEQ multiplex PCR; in TCRdb, only in-frame clones are kept and a portion is missing. That table supplies the V and J calls and clone size; D and trimming were determined from the DNA. The profile shows 75,000 to 100,000 clones, approximately 87% of them singletons. The sample belongs to a study of blood T cell repertoires in COVID-19. Study overall: PBMCs, B-cell-depleted T cells, or T cells provided the cDNA or gDNA that made up the material.

Germline loops: CDR1 SGHVS, CDR2 FQNEAQ. CDR3 length equals 16 residues. Deletions cut 2 bases from V and 3 bases from J, with 16 bases between. The rearrangement links TRBV7-8 to TRBJ2-5, with a possible D match to TRBD1 (6 bases). The sample taken for sequencing was peripheral blood. The clonotype originates from a human donor in a cohort sampled during active COVID-19. The CDR3 nucleotides read TGTGCCAGCAGCTTAACCGCATTCACAGGGAAAGAGACCCAGTACTTC. This encodes CASSLTAFTGKETQYF.